This entry describes one TCR beta chain. Its antigen is undetermined. Random hexamers primed reverse transcription of about 0.45 to 1 ug RNA. A multiplex approach, immunoSEQ multiplex PCR, amplified TCR beta CDR3 across 54 Vbeta and 13 Jbeta. TCRdb processed the immunoSEQ multiplex PCR reads anew with MiXCR; each CDR3 protein has one entry. This sample has 150,000 to 200,000 distinct CDR3 sequences, with around 95% found just once. The data originate from a study of CD8 T cells in Susac syndrome. Study conclusions and caveats: Repertoires of Susac syndrome CD4+ T cells lacked clonal expansion. The authors acknowledged that their TCR sequencing and HLA analysis involved a relatively small number of individuals.

Losses at the gene ends were 0 bases for V and 2 bases for J; bases not matched to a gene: 6. CDR3 length: 16 residues. Germline CDR1 reads SGDLS; CDR2 reads YYNGEE. In blood CD8+ and CD4+ T cells, TCR beta underwent sequencing. The chain couples TRBV9 to TRBJ2-5, with 8 bases that match TRBD2. The specimen sequenced was CD4+ T cells from PBMCs. The origin of this receptor is a human donor with Susac syndrome. DNA of the CDR3: TGTGCCAGCAGCGTAGGTCTAGCGGGTCCTCAAGAGACCCAGTACTTC. Its translation: CASSVGLAGPQETQYF.